The 29 T cell receptor beta chains reported below all come from one sample, sequenced in a study of a mutant IDH1 vaccine in newly diagnosed glioma. No antigens are known for them. TCRdb's table, derived via immunoSEQ multiplex PCR, lists solely in-frame clones and lacks some. The sample shows 30,000 to 40,000 clones, around four fifths of them seen only once. Stated time point: week 35, safety follow-up. Doses consisted of 300 ug of mutant IDH1 20-mer peptide each, paired with topical imiquimod. The material was PBMCs, obtained from a glioma patient whose treatment included an IDH1 peptide vaccine. Source of these receptors: a man in his forties with glioma. Some clones in this sample may be carry-over from other donors' samples.

The CDR3 DNA is TGTGCCAGCAGCTTATTGGAGCGGTCGGAGCAGTACTTC. Translation gives CASSLLERSEQYF. V gene TRBV11-3 combines with J gene TRBJ2-7; D is possibly TRBD2 (5 bases). Germline assignment: CDR1 SGHNT and CDR2 YENEEA. With 2 bases removed from V and 7 bases from J, the gap between germline ends came to 12 bases. The CDR3 spans 13 residues.

The V call is TRBV6-5, the J call TRBJ2-7; TRBD2 might be the D (5 bases). V lost 6 bases and J 0 bases, leaving 12 bases between the germline ends. Germline V lookup: CDR1 MNHEY, CDR2 SVGAGI. CDR3 length equals 14 residues. CDR3 sequence (DNA): TGTGCCAGCAGGCTTCGGAGGAGCTCCTACGAGCAGTACTTC. It codes for CASRLRRSSYEQYF.

CDR3 coding DNA: TGTGCCAGCAGCTCCCGACAGGCGACCCAAGAGACCCAGTACTTC. It yields the protein CASSSRQATQETQYF. The genes are TRBV28 and TRBJ2-5; weak D call: TRBD1 (6 bases). The V and J ends lost 6 bases and 1 base respectively, with 15 bases between them. The CDR3 runs to 15 residues. Per germline, CDR1 MDHEN and CDR2 SYDVKM.

The rearrangement joins TRBV30 to TRBJ2-2; D is unclear. V was clipped by 0 bases and J by 6 bases, with 8 bases between them. The CDR3 extends over 13 amino acids. Germline V gene data show CDR1 as GTSNPN and CDR2 as SVGIG (reference sequence). The CDR3 loop reads CAWSVLQAGELFF. The DNA for the CDR3 is TGTGCCTGGAGTGTACTCCAGGCCGGGGAGCTGTTTTTT.

This clone was found a few times. The chain couples TRBV11-1 to TRBJ2-3; D uncertain. V was pared by 2 bases and J by 1 base, with 10 bases between. The germline CDR1 and CDR2 sequences are SGHAT and FQDESV (reference sequence). The CDR3 runs 15 residues. CDR3 residues: CASSLRGSGTDTQYF. The DNA for the CDR3 is TGTGCCAGCAGCTTACGTGGGTCGGGCACAGATACGCAGTATTTT.

This clone was seen just once. V gene TRBV11-2 combines with J gene TRBJ1-2; D is uncertain. The V end was cut by 1 base, the J end by 10 bases, with 7 bases between. CDR1 SGHAT and CDR2 FQNNGV come from the germline V gene. The CDR3 loop spans 11 amino acids. The chain's CDR3 is CASSLGRYYTF. CDR3 DNA sequence: TGTGCCAGCAGCTTAGGACGGTACTACACCTTC. The variable domain in full, completed from reference TRBV11-2 and TRBJ1-2, reads EAGVAQSPRYKIIEKRQSVAFWCNPISGHATLYWYQQILGQGPKLLIQFQNNGVVDDSQLPKDRFSAERLKGVDSTLKIQPAKLEDSAVYLCASSLGRYYTFGSGTRLTVV.

The chain employs TRBV19 and TRBJ2-7, with unresolved D. The germline V gene has CDR1 LNHDA and CDR2 SQIVND (reference sequence). Trimming took 3 bases from V and 6 from J, leaving 12 bases between them. This CDR3 comprises 13 residues. The DNA for the CDR3 is TGTGCCAGTAGTATGACCAGTCCTACCGAGCAGTACTTC. Its protein product is CASSMTSPTEQYF.

The gene calls are TRBV7-8 and TRBJ1-5; D uncertain. Trimming shortened V by 5 bases and J by 4 bases, and 15 bases separated the two germline ends. CDR3 length: 15 amino acids. From germline, CDR1 is SGHVS and CDR2 FQNEAQ. As DNA, the CDR3 is TGTGCCAGCAGCACCGGGAGGGCGGGGAATCAGCCCCAGCATTTT. It specifies CASSTGRAGNQPQHF.

This sequence joins TRBV7-9 and TRBJ1-1, with D perhaps TRBD1 (5 bases). V was shortened by 4 bases and J by 0 bases, with 12 bases between the two germline ends. Germline V gene lookup returns CDR1 SEHNR and CDR2 FQNEAQ (reference sequence). This CDR3 has 15 residues. CDR3 DNA sequence: TGTGCCAGCAGCTCTCTCCGGGGGATGAACACTGAAGCTTTCTTT. It is translated as CASSSLRGMNTEAFF.

V and J are TRBV18 and TRBJ2-1, with 7 bases matching TRBD2. Germline trimming cut 6 bases from V and 10 bases from J; bases unmatched to any gene: 3. Germline lookup yields CDR1 KGHSH and CDR2 LQKENI. CDR3 length: 11 residues. In DNA, the CDR3 is TGTGCCAGCTCGGGAGCGGGAGAGCAGTTCTTC. Translating gives CASSGAGEQFF.

V is TRBV20-1 and J is TRBJ2-2; no clear D gene. Germline V gene data show CDR1 as DFQATT and CDR2 as SNEGSKA (reference sequence). Trimming left V 4 bases short and J 7 bases short, with 7 bases between. The CDR3 sequence is 11 residues long. The CDR3, as DNA: TGCAGTGCTATTGGCGGCGGGGAGCTGTTTTTT. This translates into CSAIGGGELFF.

The table lists this clone with a count of one. The chain couples TRBV5-1 to TRBJ1-5, with D uncertain. CDR3 length: 15 amino acids. The germline V and J ends were trimmed by 4 bases and 0 bases, with 11 bases remaining between them. CDR1 and CDR2 (germline): SGHRS, YFSETQ. CDR3 loop: CASSMDGYSNQPQHF. The CDR3, as DNA: TGCGCCAGCAGCATGGACGGCTATAGCAATCAGCCCCAGCATTTT.

The genes are TRBV27 and TRBJ2-1; D possibly matches TRBD1 or TRBD2 (5 bases each). V shed 3 bases and J shed 8 bases, with 23 bases lying between them. Germline assignment: CDR1 MNHEY and CDR2 SMNVEV (reference sequence). The CDR3 runs 17 residues. The CDR3 sequence is CASSLGRLPPSTDEQFF. The CDR3 DNA sequence: TGTGCCAGCAGTTTGGGACGACTACCCCCCAGCACGGATGAGCAGTTCTTC.

This clone came up once. This chain connects TRBV6-5 to TRBJ1-1, with D unresolved. V was cut by 0 bases and J by 0 bases, with 8 bases left in between. The length of the CDR3 is 15 residues. The germline CDR1 and CDR2 sequences are MNHEY and SVGAGI. The CDR3 loop is CASSYSIELNTEAFF. CDR3 DNA sequence: TGTGCCAGCAGTTACTCTATCGAGCTGAACACTGAAGCTTTCTTT.

J is TRBJ2-7 and V is TRBV5-6; perhaps D is TRBD1 or TRBD2 (6 bases each). CDR1 is SGHDT and CDR2 is YYEEEE in the germline V gene. Trimming shortened V by 7 bases and J by 4 bases, and 15 bases separated the two germline ends. This CDR3 spans 13 amino acids. In DNA form, the CDR3 reads TGTGCCAGCGGAGACGGGGGCCGATACGAGCAGTACTTC. As protein: CASGDGGRYEQYF.

This sequence joins TRBV7-6 and TRBJ2-1; D unclear. V dropped 2 bases and J dropped 7 bases, with 12 bases sitting between them. The CDR3 runs to 14 residues. Germline assignment: CDR1 SGHVS and CDR2 FNYEAQ. The CDR3 spells CASSLTVSANEQFF. The CDR3 region has the DNA TGTGCCAGCAGCTTAACGGTCTCCGCGAATGAGCAGTTCTTC.

The V call is TRBV6-1, the J call TRBJ1-1; TRBD1 might be the D (5 bases). This CDR3 contains 13 residues. The ends were cut back, 6 bases at V and 7 bases at J, with 15 bases in the middle. The germline CDR1 and CDR2 sequences are MNHNS and SASEGT. CDR3 amino acids: CASREPGPFEAFF. The CDR3 DNA follows: TGTGCCAGCAGGGAACCGGGACCCTTTGAAGCTTTCTTT.

J is TRBJ1-2 and V is TRBV2; D gene uncertain. Trimming left V 1 base short and J 8 bases short, with 8 bases between. This CDR3 is 12 amino acids long. CDR1 and CDR2 (germline): SNHLY, FYNNEI. CDR3 DNA: TGTGCCAGCAGTGAAGTTCTGCTGGGCTACACCTTC. Protein: CASSEVLLGYTF.

The gene calls are TRBV19 and TRBJ1-2, with 10 positions matching TRBD1. The junction had 10 bases not matched to a gene; V was cut back by 5 bases and J by 7 bases. CDR3 length: 15 residues. Germline V gives CDR1 LNHDA, CDR2 SQIVND (reference sequence). The CDR3 coding sequence is TGTGCCAGTAGTGCTGCCGGGACAGGGGCAAGTGGCTACACCTTC. Its protein product is CASSAAGTGASGYTF.

This clone was seen only a few times. This chain links TRBV5-1 with TRBJ2-7; no clear D gene. The CDR3 length is 11 residues. V lost 4 bases, J lost 2 bases, and 4 bases lay in between. CDR1 and CDR2 from the germline V gene are SGHRS and YFSETQ. CDR3 nucleotide sequence: TGCGCCAGCAGCACAGCCTACGAGCAGTACTTC. Amino acid sequence: CASSTAYEQYF.

V usage is TRBV7-2 and J usage is TRBJ2-5; perhaps TRBD2 as D (6 bases). The V end lost 5 bases, the J end lost 4 bases, and 11 bases lay between the germline ends. The CDR3 loop spans 13 amino acids. CDR1 SGHTA and CDR2 FQGNSA come from the germline V gene. The CDR3 loop reads CASSVGLGETQYF. The CDR3 DNA reads as TGTGCCAGCAGCGTGGGACTCGGAGAGACCCAGTACTTC.

This CDR3 reads CASSYYAATYEQYF. Here the CDR3 DNA reads TGTGCCAGCAGTTACTATGCCGCCACCTACGAGCAGTACTTC. The gene calls are TRBV6-5 and TRBJ2-7, with D unresolved. This CDR3 has 14 amino acids. Deletions cut 1 base from V and 2 bases from J, with 9 bases between. Germline CDR1 and CDR2: MNHEY and SVGAGI.

A few counts support this clone. V and J are TRBV2 and TRBJ1-6; unclear D gene. This CDR3 is built from 14 residues. V lost 4 bases to trimming and J lost 6 bases, with 10 bases between them. Germline values: CDR1 SNHLY, CDR2 FYNNEI. The CDR3 DNA reads as TGTGCCAGCAGTGGGCGCCAGCCTAATTCACCCCTCCACTTT. Its protein product is CASSGRQPNSPLHF.

The gene calls are TRBV11-2 and TRBJ1-2; D uncertain. Germline CDR1 SGHAT, CDR2 FQNNGV. The length of the CDR3 is 14 residues. V dropped 0 bases and J dropped 0 bases, with 5 bases sitting between them. The CDR3 region has the DNA TGTGCCAGCAGCTTAGAGCGAGCTAACTATGGCTACACCTTC. Translated: CASSLERANYGYTF. The complete variable domain, with remaining parts taken from reference TRBV11-2 and TRBJ1-2, reads EAGVAQSPRYKIIEKRQSVAFWCNPISGHATLYWYQQILGQGPKLLIQFQNNGVVDDSQLPKDRFSAERLKGVDSTLKIQPAKLEDSAVYLCASSLERANYGYTFGSGTRLTVV.

This chain connects TRBV18 to TRBJ2-3, with D perhaps matching TRBD1 (6 bases). Per the germline V gene, CDR1 is KGHSH and CDR2 is LQKENI. This CDR3 spans 15 amino acids. V was cut by 3 bases and J by 9 bases, with 19 bases left in between. CDR3 sequence: CASSPAGQNWGTQYF. The CDR3 coding sequence is TGTGCCAGCTCACCCGCAGGACAGAACTGGGGGACGCAGTATTTT.

The CDR3 sequence: CASSLAGGPGNEQFF. CDR3 DNA: TGTGCCAGCAGCTTAGCGGGGGGGCCGGGCAATGAGCAGTTCTTC. The chain carries TRBV7-8 and TRBJ2-1; D perhaps matches TRBD2 (7 bases). Germline V gene lookup returns CDR1 SGHVS and CDR2 FQNEAQ. The CDR3 extends over 15 amino acids. V was cut by 0 bases and J by 6 bases, with 12 bases left in between. The whole variable domain, filled in from reference TRBV7-8 and TRBJ2-1, reads GAGVSQSPRYKVAKRGQDVALRCDPISGHVSLFWYQQALGQGPEFLTYFQNEAQLDKSGLPSDRFFAERPEGSVSTLKIQRTQQEDSAVYLCASSLAGGPGNEQFFGPGTRLTVL.

This clone was found once. The chain employs TRBV15 and TRBJ2-7, with D possibly matching TRBD2 (5 bases). The CDR3 has 13 amino acids. V gave up 0 bases and J gave up 4 bases, with 7 bases separating them. Per the germline V gene, CDR1 is LNHNV and CDR2 is YYDKDF (reference sequence). Here the CDR3 reads CATSRDRGYEQYF. CDR3 nucleotide sequence: TGTGCCACCAGCAGAGATCGAGGGTACGAGCAGTACTTC.

This chain uses TRBV6-5 with TRBJ1-2; tentative D call: TRBD1 (6 bases). The CDR3 contains 15 residues. Trimming pared 4 bases from V and 4 bases from J, leaving 16 bases between. Germline CDR1 reads MNHEY; CDR2 reads SVGAGI. The CDR3: CASSSRTQGFYGYTF. In DNA, the CDR3 is TGTGCCAGCAGTTCCCGGACACAGGGATTCTATGGCTACACCTTC.

CDR3 nucleotides: TGTGCCAGCAGCGTAGAGTGGGCGCAGGGTTATGGCTACACCTTC. This gives the protein CASSVEWAQGYGYTF. The chain joins TRBV9 to TRBJ1-2, with D maybe TRBD1 (5 bases). Germline V lookup: CDR1 SGDLS, CDR2 YYNGEE. This CDR3 has 15 residues. V lost 0 bases and J lost 5, with 14 bases in between.